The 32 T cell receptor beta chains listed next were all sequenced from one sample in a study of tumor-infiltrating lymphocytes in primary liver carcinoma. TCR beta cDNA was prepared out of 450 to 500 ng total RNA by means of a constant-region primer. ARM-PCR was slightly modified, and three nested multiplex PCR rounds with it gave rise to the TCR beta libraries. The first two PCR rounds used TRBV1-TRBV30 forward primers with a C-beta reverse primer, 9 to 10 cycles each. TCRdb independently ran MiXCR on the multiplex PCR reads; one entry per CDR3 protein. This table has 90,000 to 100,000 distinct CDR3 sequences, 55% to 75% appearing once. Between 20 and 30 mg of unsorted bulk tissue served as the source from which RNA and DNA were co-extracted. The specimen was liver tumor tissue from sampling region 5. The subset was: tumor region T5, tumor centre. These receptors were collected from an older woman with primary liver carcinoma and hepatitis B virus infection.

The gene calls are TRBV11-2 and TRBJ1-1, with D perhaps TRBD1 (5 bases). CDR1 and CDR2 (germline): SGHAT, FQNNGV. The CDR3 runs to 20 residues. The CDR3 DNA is TGTGTCGGCAGCCCACATCAGCACGGACACCTTCGCTTTTGGGTCTATGAAGCTTTCTTT. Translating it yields CVGSPHQHGHLRFWVYEAFF. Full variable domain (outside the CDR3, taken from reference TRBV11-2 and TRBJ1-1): EAGVAQSPRYKIIEKRQSVAFWCNPISGHATLYWYQQILGQGPKLLIQFQNNGVVDDSQLPKDRFSAERLKGVDSTLKIQPAKLEDSAVYLCVGSPHQHGHLRFWVYEAFFGQGTRLTVV.

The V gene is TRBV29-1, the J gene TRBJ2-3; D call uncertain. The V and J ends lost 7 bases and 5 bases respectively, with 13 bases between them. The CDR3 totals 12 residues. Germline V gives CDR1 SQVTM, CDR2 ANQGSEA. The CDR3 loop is CSATRVGDTQYF. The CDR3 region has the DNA TGCAGCGCTACGAGAGTGGGAGATACGCAGTATTTT.

The CDR3 sequence is CASSARSFLVNSRELFF. For the CDR3, the DNA is TGTGCCAGCAGCGCCCGGTCATTCCTAGTTAACAGCAGGGAGCTGTTTTTT. The gene calls are TRBV11-1 and TRBJ2-2; D is unresolved. Trimming left V 5 bases short and J 9 bases short, with 25 bases between. The CDR3 extends over 17 amino acids. CDR1 is SGHAT and CDR2 is FQDESV in the germline V gene (reference sequence).

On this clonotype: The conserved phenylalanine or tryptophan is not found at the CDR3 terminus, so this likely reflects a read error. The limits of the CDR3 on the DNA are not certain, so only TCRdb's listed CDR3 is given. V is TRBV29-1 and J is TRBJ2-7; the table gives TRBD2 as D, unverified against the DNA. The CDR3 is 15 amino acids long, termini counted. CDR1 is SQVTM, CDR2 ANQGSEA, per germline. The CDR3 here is CSVVTLGLAAYEQHS.

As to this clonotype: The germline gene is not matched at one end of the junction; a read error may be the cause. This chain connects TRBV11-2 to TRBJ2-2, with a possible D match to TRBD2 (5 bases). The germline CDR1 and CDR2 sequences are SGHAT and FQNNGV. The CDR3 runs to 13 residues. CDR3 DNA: TGTGACAGCAGCTTAGATAGGACCGGGGAGCTGTCTTTT. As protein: CDSSLDRTGELSF.

The CDR3: CASSYGTSGRKLASNEQFF. The CDR3 DNA reads as TGTGCCAGCAGCTATGGGACTAGCGGGAGGAAATTGGCCTCAAATGAGCAGTTCTTC. The V call is TRBV7-9, the J call TRBJ2-1; 15 bases line up with TRBD2. CDR1 and CDR2 (germline): SEHNR, FQNEAQ (reference sequence). The CDR3 contains 19 residues. The V and J ends lost 4 bases and 7 bases, in that order; junction bases with no gene match: 14. Using reference TRBV7-9 and TRBJ2-1 for the parts outside the CDR3, the full variable domain is DTGVSQNPRHKITKRGQNVTFRCDPISEHNRLYWYRQTLGQGPEFLTYFQNEAQLEKSRLLSDRFSAERPKGSFSTLEIQRTEQGDSAMYLCASSYGTSGRKLASNEQFFGPGTRLTVL.

Here the CDR3 DNA reads TGTATCAGCAGCTTTGTAATGAATCCACCCCTCCACTTT. It encodes CISSFVMNPPLHF. The chain combines TRBV11-2 with TRBJ1-6; D is unresolved. Germline V gene lookup returns CDR1 SGHAT and CDR2 FQNNGV. The length of the CDR3 is 13 residues.

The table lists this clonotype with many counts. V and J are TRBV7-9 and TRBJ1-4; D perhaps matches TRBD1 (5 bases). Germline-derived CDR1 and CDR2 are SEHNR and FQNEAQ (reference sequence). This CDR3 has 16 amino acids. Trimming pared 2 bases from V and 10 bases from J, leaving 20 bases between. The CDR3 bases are TGTGCCAGCAGCTTATCCTCGGGGCCAATTGCGGGAAAACTGTTTTTT. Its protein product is CASSLSSGPIAGKLFF. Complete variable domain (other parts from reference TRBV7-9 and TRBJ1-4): DTGVSQNPRHKITKRGQNVTFRCDPISEHNRLYWYRQTLGQGPEFLTYFQNEAQLEKSRLLSDRFSAERPKGSFSTLEIQRTEQGDSAMYLCASSLSSGPIAGKLFFGSGTQLSVL.

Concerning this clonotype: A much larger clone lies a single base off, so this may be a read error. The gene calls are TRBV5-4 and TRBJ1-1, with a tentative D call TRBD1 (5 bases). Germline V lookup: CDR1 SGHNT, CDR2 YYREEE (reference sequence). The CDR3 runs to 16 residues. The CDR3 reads CAISWGVKGQNTEAFF. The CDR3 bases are TGTGCCATCAGCTGGGGCGTTAAAGGGCAGAACACTGAAGCTTTCTTT.

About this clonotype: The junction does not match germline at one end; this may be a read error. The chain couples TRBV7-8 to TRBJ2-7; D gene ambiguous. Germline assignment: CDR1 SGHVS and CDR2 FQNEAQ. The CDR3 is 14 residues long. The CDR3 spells CASSLIISTYEQNF. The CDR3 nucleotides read TGTGCCAGCAGCTTAATTATAAGCACCTACGAGCAGAACTTC.

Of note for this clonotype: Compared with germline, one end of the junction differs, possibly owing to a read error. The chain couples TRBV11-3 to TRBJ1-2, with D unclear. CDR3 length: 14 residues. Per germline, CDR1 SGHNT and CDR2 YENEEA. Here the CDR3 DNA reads TGTTCCAGCAGATACACTGCCAGCCTCGGAGGCTACACGTTC. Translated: CSSRYTASLGGYTF.

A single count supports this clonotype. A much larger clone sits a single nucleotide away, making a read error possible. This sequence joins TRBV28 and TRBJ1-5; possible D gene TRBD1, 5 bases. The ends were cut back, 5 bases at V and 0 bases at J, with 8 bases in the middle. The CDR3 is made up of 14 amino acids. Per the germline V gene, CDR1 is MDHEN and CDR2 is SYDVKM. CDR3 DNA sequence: TGTGCCAGCAGTGGGGACGGTAGCAATCAGCCCCAGCATTTT. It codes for CASSGDGSNQPQHF.

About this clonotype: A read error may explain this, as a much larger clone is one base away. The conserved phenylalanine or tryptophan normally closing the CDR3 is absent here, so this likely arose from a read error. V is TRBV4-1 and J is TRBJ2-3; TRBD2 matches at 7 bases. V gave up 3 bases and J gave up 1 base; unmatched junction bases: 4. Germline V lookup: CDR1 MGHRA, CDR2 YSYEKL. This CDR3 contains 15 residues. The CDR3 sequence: CASSQGLLCTDTQYL. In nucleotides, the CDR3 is TGCGCCAGCAGCCAGGGACTACTATGCACAGATACGCAGTATCTT.

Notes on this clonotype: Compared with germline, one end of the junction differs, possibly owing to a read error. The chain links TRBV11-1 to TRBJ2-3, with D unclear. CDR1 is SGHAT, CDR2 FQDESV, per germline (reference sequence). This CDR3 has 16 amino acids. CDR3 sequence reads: CDSNLENSRTTDTQYF. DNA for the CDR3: TGTGACAGCAACTTGGAGAACTCGCGGACCACAGATACGCAGTATTTT. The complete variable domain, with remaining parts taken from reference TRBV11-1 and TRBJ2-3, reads EAEVAQSPRYKITEKSQAVAFWCDPISGHATLYWYRQILGQGPELLVQFQDESVVDDSQLPKDRFSAERLKGVDSTLKIQPAELGDSAMYLCDSNLENSRTTDTQYFGPGTRLTVL.

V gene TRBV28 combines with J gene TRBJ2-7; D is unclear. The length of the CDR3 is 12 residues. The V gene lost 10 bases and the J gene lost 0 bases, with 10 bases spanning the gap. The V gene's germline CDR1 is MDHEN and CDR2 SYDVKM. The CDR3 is CAIQGNSYEQYF. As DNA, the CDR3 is TGTGCCATCCAAGGGAACTCCTACGAGCAGTACTTC.

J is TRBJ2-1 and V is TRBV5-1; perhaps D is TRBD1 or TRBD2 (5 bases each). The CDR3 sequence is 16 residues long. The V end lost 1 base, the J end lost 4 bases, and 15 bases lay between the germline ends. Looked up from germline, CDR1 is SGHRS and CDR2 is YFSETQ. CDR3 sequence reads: CASSLFSGAGYNEQFF. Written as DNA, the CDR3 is TGCGCCAGCAGCTTGTTTTCCGGGGCTGGTTACAATGAGCAGTTCTTC.

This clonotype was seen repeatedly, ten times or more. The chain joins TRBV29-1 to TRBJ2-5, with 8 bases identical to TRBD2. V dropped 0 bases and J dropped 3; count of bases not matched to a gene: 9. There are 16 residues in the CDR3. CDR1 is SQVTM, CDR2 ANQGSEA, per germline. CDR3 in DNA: TGCAGCGTTGAAGAAACCGTAGCGGGATTAAAAGAGACCCAGTACTTC. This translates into CSVEETVAGLKETQYF.

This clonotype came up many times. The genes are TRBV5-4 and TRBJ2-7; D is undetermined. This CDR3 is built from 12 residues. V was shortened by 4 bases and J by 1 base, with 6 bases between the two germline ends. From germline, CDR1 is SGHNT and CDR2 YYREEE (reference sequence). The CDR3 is CASSQDSYEQYF. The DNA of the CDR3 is TGTGCCAGCAGCCAAGATTCCTACGAGCAGTACTTC.

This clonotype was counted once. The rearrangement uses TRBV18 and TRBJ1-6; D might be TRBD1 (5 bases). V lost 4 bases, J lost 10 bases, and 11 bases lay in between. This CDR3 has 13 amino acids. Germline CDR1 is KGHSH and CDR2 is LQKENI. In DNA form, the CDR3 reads TGTGCCAGCTCACAGACAGAGACCTCACCCCTCCACTTT. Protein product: CASSQTETSPLHF.

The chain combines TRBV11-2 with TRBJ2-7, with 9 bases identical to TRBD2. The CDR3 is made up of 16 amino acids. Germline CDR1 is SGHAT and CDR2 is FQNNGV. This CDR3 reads CASSYSGRTSGSEQYV. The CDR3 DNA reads TGTGCTAGCAGCTACAGCGGGAGGACCTCGGGAAGCGAGCAGTACGTC.

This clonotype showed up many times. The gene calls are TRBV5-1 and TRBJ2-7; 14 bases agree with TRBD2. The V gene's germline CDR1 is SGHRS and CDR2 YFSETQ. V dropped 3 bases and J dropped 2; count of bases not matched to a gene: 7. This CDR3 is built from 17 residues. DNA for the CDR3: TGCGCCAGCAGCTCGGGACTAGCGGGAGCGCGGGCCTACGAGCAGTACTTC. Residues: CASSSGLAGARAYEQYF. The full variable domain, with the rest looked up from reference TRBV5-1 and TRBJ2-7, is KAGVTQTPRYLIKTRGQQVTLSCSPISGHRSVSWYQQTPGQGLQFLFEYFSETQRNKGNFPGRFSGRQFSNSRSEMNVSTLELGDSALYLCASSSGLAGARAYEQYFGPGTRLTVT.

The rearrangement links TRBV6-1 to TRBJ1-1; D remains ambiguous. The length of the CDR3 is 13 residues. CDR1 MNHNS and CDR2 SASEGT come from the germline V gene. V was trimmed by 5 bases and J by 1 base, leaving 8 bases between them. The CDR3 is CASSPPPNTEAFF. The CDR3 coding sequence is TGTGCCAGCAGTCCCCCCCCGAACACTGAAGCTTTCTTT.

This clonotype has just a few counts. CDR3: CSATLRRDSPLHF. CDR3 DNA sequence: TGCAGTGCTACCCTCCGAAGGGACTCACCCCTCCACTTT. The genes are TRBV20-1 and TRBJ1-6; possible D gene TRBD1, 5 bases. Germline CDR1 DFQATT, CDR2 SNEGSKA (reference sequence). The CDR3 totals 13 residues. V lost 4 bases to trimming and J lost 10 bases, with 14 bases between them.

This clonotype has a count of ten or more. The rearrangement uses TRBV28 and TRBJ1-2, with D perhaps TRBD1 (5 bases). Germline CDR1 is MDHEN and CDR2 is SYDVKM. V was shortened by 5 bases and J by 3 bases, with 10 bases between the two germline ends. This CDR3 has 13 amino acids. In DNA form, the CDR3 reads TGTGCCAGCAGTGTGGGGACGCACTATGGCTACACCTTC. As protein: CASSVGTHYGYTF.

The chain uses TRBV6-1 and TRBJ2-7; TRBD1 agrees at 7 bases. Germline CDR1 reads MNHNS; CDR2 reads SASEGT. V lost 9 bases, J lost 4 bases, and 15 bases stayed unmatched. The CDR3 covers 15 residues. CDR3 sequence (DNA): TGTGCCAGTACCTCTTCCGGGTCAGGGGGTTACGAGCAGTACTTC. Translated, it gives CASTSSGSGGYEQYF.

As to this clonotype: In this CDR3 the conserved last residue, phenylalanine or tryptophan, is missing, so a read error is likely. CDR3: CASTLRQGRNYGQYL. DNA for the CDR3: TGTGCCAGCACCCTTCGACAGGGGCGAAACTACGGGCAGTACTTA. The chain links TRBV6-2 or TRBV6-3 to TRBJ2-7; the match to TRBD1 covers 8 bases. CDR3 length: 15 residues. In germline, CDR1 is MNHEY, CDR2 SVGEGT.

The CDR3 DNA sequence: TGTGCCAGCAGCAAACAGGGGGCTGGGGCCAACGTCCTGACTTTC. Its translation is CASSKQGAGANVLTF. The chain employs TRBV7-3 and TRBJ2-6, with 8 bases matching TRBD1. Germline CDR1 is SGHTA and CDR2 is FQGTGA. Trimming cost V 5 bases and J 2 bases; bases outside gene matches: 2. The CDR3 is made up of 15 amino acids.

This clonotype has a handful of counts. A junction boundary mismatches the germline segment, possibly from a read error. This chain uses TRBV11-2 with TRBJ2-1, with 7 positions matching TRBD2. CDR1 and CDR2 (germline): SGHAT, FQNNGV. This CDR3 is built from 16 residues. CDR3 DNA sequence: TGTGCCAGCAGCCGAAAAGCTAGCGGCACCTACAGTGAGCAGTTCTTC. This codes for CASSRKASGTYSEQFF.

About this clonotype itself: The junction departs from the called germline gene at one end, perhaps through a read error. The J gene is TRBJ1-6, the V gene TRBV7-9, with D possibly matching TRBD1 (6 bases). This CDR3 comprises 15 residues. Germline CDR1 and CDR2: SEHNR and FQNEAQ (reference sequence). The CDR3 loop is CASSPTSGADSPLHF. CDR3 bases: TGTGCTAGCAGCCCGACTTCAGGGGCTGATTCACCCCTCCACTTT.

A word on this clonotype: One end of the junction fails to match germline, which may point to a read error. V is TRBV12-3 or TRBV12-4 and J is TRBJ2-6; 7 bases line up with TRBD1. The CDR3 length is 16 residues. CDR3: CANSLATGTGANVLTF. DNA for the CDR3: TGCGCCAACAGTTTAGCGACAGGGACTGGGGCCAACGTCCTGACTTTC.

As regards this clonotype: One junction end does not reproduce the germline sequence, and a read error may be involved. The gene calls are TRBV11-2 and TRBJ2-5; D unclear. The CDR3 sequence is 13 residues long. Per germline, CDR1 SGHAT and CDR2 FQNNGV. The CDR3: CASSLMRPETKYF. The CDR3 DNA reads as TGTGCCAGCAGCTTGATGAGACCAGAGACCAAGTACTTC.

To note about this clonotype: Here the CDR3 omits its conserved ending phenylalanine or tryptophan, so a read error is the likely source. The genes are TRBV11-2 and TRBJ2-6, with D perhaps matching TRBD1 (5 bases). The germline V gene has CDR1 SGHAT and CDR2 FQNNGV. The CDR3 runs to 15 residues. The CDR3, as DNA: TGTGCCAGCAGCTTAGAGCCGGCTGGGGCCAACATCCTGACTTGC. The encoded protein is CASSLEPAGANILTC.